These 5 T cell receptor beta chains share one sample of origin, sequenced in a study of blood T cell repertoires in COVID-19. Produced via immunoSEQ multiplex PCR; TCRdb's table is partial and in-frame only. This table holds 310,000 or so clones, about 90% found once. Material: peripheral blood. The source of these receptors is a man aged 18-30 years who had recovered from COVID-19.

The V and J genes are TRBV27 and TRBJ1-5; 7 bases are a match to TRBD1. This CDR3 contains 14 residues. V lost 5 bases and J lost 6; bases outside the gene matches: 7. The germline V gene encodes CDR1 MNHEY and CDR2 SMNVEV (reference sequence). CDR3 in DNA: TGTGCCAGCAGTACCTGGACAGGTAGTCAGCCCCAGCATTTT. As protein: CASSTWTGSQPQHF.

The chain is built from TRBV10-3 and TRBJ2-7; maybe TRBD1 (6 bases). Germline CDR1 reads ENHRY; CDR2 reads SYGVKD. CDR3 length: 14 residues. V was clipped by 4 bases and J by 2 bases, with 12 bases between them. Here the CDR3 reads CAISVGQRAYEQYF. DNA for the CDR3: TGTGCCATCAGTGTTGGACAGCGAGCCTACGAGCAGTACTTC.

This chain uses TRBV9 with TRBJ2-3; tentative D call: TRBD2 (6 bases). CDR3 length: 17 residues. Trimming took 0 bases from V and 1 from J, leaving 15 bases between them. CDR1 and CDR2 (germline): SGDLS, YYNGEE. The CDR3 nucleotides are TGTGCCAGCAGCGTAGAACTACTAGCTACACGCACAGATACGCAGTATTTT. Amino acids: CASSVELLATRTDTQYF.

V is TRBV27 and J is TRBJ1-2, with 12 bases matching TRBD1. The CDR3 length is 15 residues. V lost 2 bases to trimming and J lost 8 bases; unmatched junction nucleotides: 6. Per germline, CDR1 MNHEY and CDR2 SMNVEV (reference sequence). CDR3 loop: CASSLGTGGAKGYTF. As DNA, the CDR3 is TGTGCCAGCAGTTTAGGGACAGGGGGCGCGAAGGGCTACACCTTC.

V gene TRBV19 combines with J gene TRBJ2-3; a weak D match, TRBD2 (7 bases). This CDR3 contains 16 residues. Germline lookup yields CDR1 LNHDA and CDR2 SQIVND (reference sequence). Trimming cost V 5 bases and J 3 bases, with 18 bases left between them. The chain's CDR3 is CASSFGGGGITDTQYF. The CDR3 DNA follows: TGTGCCAGTAGTTTCGGTGGGGGGGGCATTACAGATACGCAGTATTTT.